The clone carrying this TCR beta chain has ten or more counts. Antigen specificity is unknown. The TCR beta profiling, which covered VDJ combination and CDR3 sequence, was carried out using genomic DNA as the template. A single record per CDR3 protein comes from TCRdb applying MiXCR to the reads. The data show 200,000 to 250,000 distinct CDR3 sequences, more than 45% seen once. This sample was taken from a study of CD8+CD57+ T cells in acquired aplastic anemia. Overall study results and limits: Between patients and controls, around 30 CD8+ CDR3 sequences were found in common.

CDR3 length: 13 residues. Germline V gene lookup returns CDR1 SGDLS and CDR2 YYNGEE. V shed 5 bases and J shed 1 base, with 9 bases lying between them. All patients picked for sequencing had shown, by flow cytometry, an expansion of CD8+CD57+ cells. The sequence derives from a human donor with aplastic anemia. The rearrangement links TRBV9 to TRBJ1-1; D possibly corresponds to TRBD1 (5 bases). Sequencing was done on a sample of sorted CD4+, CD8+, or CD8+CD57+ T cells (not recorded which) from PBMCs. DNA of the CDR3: TGTGCCAGCAGTTGGGACGGGAACACTGAAGCTTTCTTT. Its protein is CASSWDGNTEAFF.